This T cell receptor beta chain was profiled in a study of blood T cell repertoires in COVID-19 (TCRdb year 2020). Concerning the study at large: Samples from collaborators originated in the United States, Italy and Spain and spanned both the acute and convalescent phases of COVID-19. Where available, HLA class I and class II types were taken from metadata supplied by the sample provider and were not determined by assay-based typing. Nearly every sample came with metadata listing a de-identified subject ID, COVID-19 status, age in years and sex. The prospective study material was composed of cDNA or gDNA derived from T cells, B-cell-depleted T cells, or PBMCs. The repertoires were released in a freely available public database intended as a resource for research on the immune response to SARS-CoV-2. Subjects who had been exposed to COVID-19, were actively infected with it, or had recovered from it provided the deeply sampled blood TCRbeta repertoires that made up the dataset. Samples were obtained from the ongoing ImmuneRACE study (first 160 participants) and from 1,254 subjects provided by 6 global collaborators.

In Seattle, one collaborating source enrolled patients while the infection was active and tracked those patients longitudinally over the course of disease. Whole blood was collected in K2EDTA tubes by collaborating institutions according to the institutions' own protocols. For TCRbeta analysis, collaborator samples were shipped as frozen whole blood, as isolated PBMCs, or as DNA extracted from either sample type. CDR3 length: 17 amino acids, cysteine to phenylalanine. Only the CDR3 part of the read is kept: 51 bases, read in frame from the first base. CDR1 LGHNA and CDR2 YNFKEQ were looked up in the germline V gene. Ends trimmed: V by 0 bases, J by 2 bases; bases unmatched to a gene: 4. The study at large found these results: How much clinical and demographic metadata was included differed by source and by participant, and the metadata was provided uncurated.

TCRbeta CDR3 regions were amplified from genomic DNA by means of the immunoSEQ Assay, a bias-controlled multiplex PCR. On the authors' methods: The number of nucleated cells in each sample was estimated from the amplification of reference gene primers within the assay. To quantify the absolute abundance of each unique TCRbeta CDR3 rearrangement, sequence reads were collapsed and filtered. For each sample, productive Simpson clonality was calculated by taking the square root of Simpson's diversity index across productive rearrangements. TCRdb holds this immuneACCESS table with in-frame rearrangements only. Some clones are missing; in checked studies, unresolved V genes explain under half, and the rest has no known cause. V, J and clone size are taken as reported in that table, and D and trimming were inferred from the DNA itself. This sample has about 88,000 clones in its table, and around 85% of those were observed once. The ten largest clones represent around 18% of the sample.

This clone was detected only once. It has no known antigen specificity. Base qualities were left out, and no much larger clone turns up one base away. The TCR was taken from a woman aged 55-69 years with COVID-19, enrolled during active disease. The sequenced sample consisted of peripheral blood. In this chain, TRBV4-2 is recombined with TRBJ2-5; 12 bases in the middle match TRBD2. The CDR3 protein sequence reads: CASSQDRLAGGQETQYF. The sequenced DNA: TGTGCCAGCAGCCAAGATCGCCTAGCGGGGGGGCAAGAGACCCAGTACTTC.